These T cell receptor beta chains were read from a single sample in a study of T-cell memory formation after mild COVID-19. TCRdb recomputed calls from the 5' RACE reads with MiXCR, one row per CDR3 protein. The sample has some 600,000 distinct CDR3 sequences, roughly 17% seen once. Sequenced sample: PBMCs or a T cell subset sorted from them (not recorded which). These receptors all stem from an adult woman who had mild COVID-19 (a few samples of this study predate the infection). Cell type and time point are not known. CDR3s include the opening cysteine and the closing phenylalanine or tryptophan. Fields, in order: D gene, V gene, clone size, J gene, CDR3 protein, CDR3 DNA. D genes are given only for firm matches. Only part of the rows carry a size: once, few, many, or a class if the clone is expanded.

>TRBD1|TRBV29-1|few|TRBJ1-1
CSVPGQGSEAFF
TGCAGCGTTCCGGGACAGGGTTCTGAAGCTTTCTTT
>TRBD1|TRBV12-3/TRBV12-4|many|TRBJ1-1
CASSSGQGTAFF
TGTGCCAGCAGTTCGGGACAGGGGACGGCTTTCTTT
>.|TRBV5-4|few|TRBJ2-6
CASSLFGGPTSGANVLTF
TGTGCCAGCAGCTTGTTCGGGGGCCCTACCTCTGGGGCCAACGTCCTGACTTTC
>.|TRBV19|.|TRBJ2-5
CASSIREGHETQYF
TGTGCCAGTAGTATACGAGAGGGCCACGAGACCCAGTACTTC
>TRBD2|TRBV7-6|.|TRBJ2-7
CASSLGGEMYEQYF
TGTGCCAGCAGCTTGGGAGGGGAAATGTACGAGCAGTACTTC
>TRBD1|TRBV4-2|.|TRBJ2-7
CASSPDTKDRAYEQYF
TGTGCCAGCAGCCCAGACACGAAGGACAGGGCATACGAGCAGTACTTC
>.|TRBV12-3/TRBV12-4|.|TRBJ2-3
CASSNPRDSTDTQYF
TGTGCCAGCAGTAATCCCCGGGACAGCACAGATACGCAGTATTTT
>.|TRBV24-1|.|TRBJ1-2
CATSDDGTIYGYTF
TGTGCCACCAGTGATGATGGGACAATATATGGCTACACCTTC
>.|TRBV20-1|.|TRBJ1-3
CSAAGFTGNTIYF
TGCAGTGCCGCAGGGTTCACTGGAAACACCATATATTTT
>.|TRBV30|.|TRBJ2-7
CAWSGVTYEQYF
TGTGCCTGGAGCGGGGTGACCTACGAGCAGTACTTC
>TRBD1|TRBV29-1|many|TRBJ2-3
CSVAPGQVTDTQYF
TGCAGCGTTGCCCCGGGACAGGTTACAGATACGCAGTATTTT
>.|TRBV2|.|TRBJ2-1
CASRLSEGYNEQFF
TGTGCCAGCAGGCTGTCTGAGGGTTACAATGAGCAGTTCTTC
>TRBD1|TRBV3-1|.|TRBJ2-1
CASSQEWDSSYNEQFF
TGTGCCAGCAGCCAAGAATGGGACAGTTCCTACAATGAGCAGTTCTTC
>.|TRBV3-1|few|TRBJ2-3
CASSQAARDTQYF
TGTGCCAGCAGCCAGGCCGCGAGAGATACGCAGTATTTT
>.|TRBV18|.|TRBJ1-1
CASSPGAMNTEAFF
TGTGCCAGCTCACCGGGGGCGATGAACACTGAAGCTTTCTTT
>.|TRBV12-3/TRBV12-4|.|TRBJ1-1
CASSQRQVRDTEAFF
TGTGCCAGCAGCCAGAGACAGGTCCGGGACACTGAAGCTTTCTTT
>.|TRBV6-6|.|TRBJ1-2
CASSTQGGGYGYTF
TGTGCCAGCAGTACTCAGGGAGGGGGCTATGGCTACACCTTC
>.|TRBV11-2|.|TRBJ1-3
CASSRGRGAGNTIYF
TGTGCCAGCAGCCGCGGGAGGGGGGCTGGAAACACCATATATTTT
>.|TRBV5-4|once|TRBJ2-3
CASSPEGRKSTDTQYF
TGTGCCAGCAGCCCCGAGGGGCGAAAAAGCACAGATACGCAGTATTTT
>.|TRBV27|few|TRBJ2-1
CASSPGHIYNEQFF
TGTGCCAGCAGTCCCGGACATATATACAATGAGCAGTTCTTC
>TRBD2|TRBV7-3|few|TRBJ2-1
CASSLTPGLAAYNEQFF
TGTGCCAGCAGCTTAACACCGGGACTAGCGGCCTACAATGAGCAGTTCTTC
>.|TRBV15|.|TRBJ2-5
CATSRDFGETQYF
TGTGCCACCAGCAGAGATTTCGGGGAGACCCAGTACTTC
>TRBD2|TRBV7-2|few|TRBJ2-1
CASSLLSGRTDEQFF
TGTGCCAGCAGCTTACTTAGCGGGAGAACCGATGAGCAGTTCTTC
>.|TRBV30|few|TRBJ1-1
CAWSGSGATEAFF
TGTGCCTGGAGTGGGTCGGGGGCCACTGAAGCTTTCTTT
>.|TRBV5-1|.|TRBJ1-1
CASSLGPTGRGNTEAFF
TGCGCCAGCAGCTTGGGGCCCACAGGCCGGGGGAACACTGAAGCTTTCTTT
>TRBD2|TRBV5-1|.|TRBJ2-7
CASSSTSGNWKHYEQYF
TGCGCCAGCAGCTCGACTAGCGGGAACTGGAAACACTACGAGCAGTACTTC
>.|TRBV14|few|TRBJ2-3
CASSHFGGDTQYF
TGTGCCAGCAGCCACTTTGGGGGAGATACGCAGTATTTT
>TRBD1|TRBV5-1|.|TRBJ1-1
CASSPGQAAAFF
TGCGCCAGCAGCCCGGGACAGGCTGCAGCTTTCTTT
>.|TRBV9|.|TRBJ2-4
CASSVKGGVDIQYF
TGTGCCAGCAGCGTAAAGGGAGGAGTAGACATTCAGTACTTC
>TRBD2|TRBV5-6|.|TRBJ2-1
CASSFVLAGGNEQFF
TGTGCCAGCAGCTTTGTACTAGCGGGAGGTAATGAGCAGTTCTTC
>.|TRBV7-9|few|TRBJ2-5
CASSKSQTQYF
TGTGCCAGCAGCAAGTCTCAGACCCAGTACTTC
>.|TRBV7-9|few|TRBJ1-4
CASSIYPDSSATNEKLFF
TGTGCCAGCAGCATATACCCGGACAGCTCGGCAACTAATGAAAAACTGTTTTTT
>.|TRBV20-1|few|TRBJ2-7
CSARILGQTYEQYF
TGCAGTGCTAGAATCCTGGGGCAGACCTACGAGCAGTACTTC
>TRBD2|TRBV18|.|TRBJ2-3
CASSPRTSAEAADTQYF
TGTGCCAGCTCACCACGGACTAGCGCGGAGGCGGCAGATACGCAGTATTTT
>.|TRBV4-3|.|TRBJ2-1
CASSQVKGSDPEQFF
TGCGCCAGCAGCCAAGTGAAGGGGAGCGACCCAGAGCAGTTCTTC
>.|TRBV14|.|TRBJ2-5
CASSQGGAETQYF
TGTGCCAGCAGCCAAGGGGGCGCAGAGACCCAGTACTTC
>.|TRBV4-1|few|TRBJ1-6
CASSRGGFRNSPLHF
TGCGCCAGCAGCCGCGGAGGGTTTCGGAATTCACCCCTCCACTTT
>.|TRBV12-3/TRBV12-4|.|TRBJ1-1
CASSSAGVATEAFF
TGTGCCAGCAGTTCCGCAGGGGTGGCCACTGAAGCTTTCTTT
>.|TRBV6-6|.|TRBJ2-3
CASSYGDTTDTQYF
TGTGCCAGCAGTTACGGGGACACCACAGATACGCAGTATTTT
>.|TRBV7-6|.|TRBJ2-3
CASSPLRGRRTDTQYF
TGTGCCAGCAGCCCCTTACGGGGGCGCCGCACAGATACGCAGTATTTT
>.|TRBV7-9|few|TRBJ1-1
CASSLYGGETEAFF
TGTGCCAGCAGCTTATATGGGGGAGAGACTGAAGCTTTCTTT
>TRBD2|TRBV2|few|TRBJ2-5
CASSSGSSGGAQETQYF
TGTGCCAGCAGTTCAGGTTCCAGCGGGGGAGCCCAAGAGACCCAGTACTTC
>TRBD1|TRBV7-2|many|TRBJ2-2
CASSPDRVIGELFF
TGTGCCAGCAGTCCGGACAGGGTGATCGGGGAGCTGTTTTTT
>TRBD2|TRBV4-1|many|TRBJ2-1
CASSQGLAGGEQFF
TGTGCCAGCAGTCAGGGACTAGCGGGAGGTGAGCAGTTCTTC